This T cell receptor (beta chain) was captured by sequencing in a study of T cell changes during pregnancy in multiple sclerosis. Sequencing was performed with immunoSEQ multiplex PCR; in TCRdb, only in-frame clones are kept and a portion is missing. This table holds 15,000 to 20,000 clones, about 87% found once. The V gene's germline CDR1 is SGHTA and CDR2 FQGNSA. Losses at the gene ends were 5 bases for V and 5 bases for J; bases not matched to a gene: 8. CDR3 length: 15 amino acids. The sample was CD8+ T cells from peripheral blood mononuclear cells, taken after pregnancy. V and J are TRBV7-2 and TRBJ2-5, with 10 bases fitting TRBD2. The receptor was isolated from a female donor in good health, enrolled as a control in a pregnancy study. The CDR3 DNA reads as TGTGCCAGCAGCCCAGCGGGGGGGCCGGGTGAGACCCAGTACTTC. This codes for CASSPAGGPGETQYF.